A single sample gave rise to the 14 T cell receptor beta chains below, sequenced in a study of persistence of HIV-infected CD4 T cells. These receptors lack a known antigen. The stimulus was an HIV-1 Gag 15-mer peptide pool, 0.8 to 1 ug/peptide/mL. Responding CD4+ T cells were sorted by upregulation of both CD40 ligand and CD69. Sequencing used immunoSEQ version 4 in survey mode. Assay: immunoSEQ multiplex PCR; the TCRdb copy retains only in-frame clones and omits some. The table records around 26,000 clones, under 80% of them present only once. This specimen consisted of CD4+ T cells sorted from PBMCs after roughly 20-hour stimulation, obtained from a patient who received antiretroviral therapy. Every receptor here comes from an adult man with HIV who was CMV-seropositive.

The genes are TRBV5-6 and TRBJ2-7, with TRBD1 identical over 9 bases. The J segment lost 7 bases and the V segment lost 4 bases, leaving 9 bases of the junction unmatched. CDR1 and CDR2 from the germline V gene are SGHDT and YYEEEE. This CDR3 spans 14 amino acids. CDR3 region: CASSRTGQGREQYF. Here the CDR3 DNA reads TGTGCCAGCAGCCGTACGGGACAGGGTCGGGAGCAGTACTTC.

The gene calls are TRBV10-3 and TRBJ1-2; tentative D call: TRBD1 (6 bases). Deletions cut 9 bases from V and 7 bases from J, with 15 bases between. The germline gives CDR1 ENHRY, CDR2 SYGVKD. The CDR3 is made up of 12 amino acids. CDR3 amino acids: CAITDRKLGYTF. The CDR3 DNA is TGTGCCATAACGGACAGAAAACTTGGCTACACCTTC.

The CDR3 bases are TGTGCCAGCAGCTTAGGGGATCCAAGAACGAACACCATATATTTT. It specifies CASSLGDPRTNTIYF. The chain uses TRBV7-2 and TRBJ1-3, with unresolved D. This CDR3 has 15 amino acids. CDR1 is SGHTA, CDR2 FQGNSA, per germline. The V and J ends lost 1 base and 7 bases respectively, with 14 bases between them.

This chain uses TRBV7-6 with TRBJ1-2; D remains unclear. The V end lost 1 base, the J end lost 4 bases, and 7 bases lay between the germline ends. Germline loops: CDR1 SGHVS, CDR2 FNYEAQ. The CDR3 contains 13 residues. CDR3 sequence (DNA): TGTGCCAGCAGCTTAGAGGGCGGCTATGGCTACACCTTC. Translating it yields CASSLEGGYGYTF.

The chain carries TRBV7-2 and TRBJ1-1, with no clear D. The CDR3 length is 13 residues. Germline loops: CDR1 SGHTA, CDR2 FQGNSA. The ends were cut back, 1 base at V and 4 bases at J, with 7 bases in the middle. CDR3: CASSLDPSTEAFF. In DNA form, the CDR3 reads TGTGCCAGCAGCTTAGACCCTAGCACTGAAGCTTTCTTT. The whole variable domain, remainder taken from reference TRBV7-2 and TRBJ1-1, is GAGVSQSPSNKVTEKGKDVELRCDPISGHTALYWYRQSLGQGLEFLIYFQGNSAPDKSGLPSDRFSAERTGGSVSTLTIQRTQQEDSAVYLCASSLDPSTEAFFGQGTRLTVV.

V usage is TRBV28 and J usage is TRBJ2-7; D unresolved. The V end lost 1 base, the J end lost 6 bases, and 7 bases lay between the germline ends. This CDR3 comprises 12 residues. The germline CDR1 and CDR2 sequences are MDHEN and SYDVKM. The CDR3 sequence: CASSLLASEQYF. The CDR3 nucleotides read TGTGCCAGCAGTTTATTGGCAAGCGAGCAGTACTTC.

The chain uses TRBV19 and TRBJ1-2; 8 nucleotides line up with TRBD1. V trimming: 7 bases; J trimming: 0 bases; junction bases outside the gene matches: 10. The CDR3 has 16 amino acids. Per the germline V gene, CDR1 is LNHDA and CDR2 is SQIVND (reference sequence). In DNA form, the CDR3 reads TGTGCCAGTACCCTCCCCGGGACAGGCCCTAACTATGGCTACACCTTC. This gives the protein CASTLPGTGPNYGYTF.

The rearrangement joins TRBV7-2 to TRBJ2-7, with 9 bases aligning to TRBD1. V shed 5 bases, J shed 1 base, and the junction held 6 bases outside the gene matches. Germline CDR1 is SGHTA and CDR2 is FQGNSA. The CDR3 length is 15 residues. Here the CDR3 reads CASSVPGQGSYEQYF. Written as DNA, the CDR3 is TGTGCCAGCAGCGTGCCGGGACAGGGATCCTACGAGCAGTACTTC.

The chain joins TRBV29-1 to TRBJ1-4; D is possibly TRBD1 (6 bases). CDR1 is SQVTM and CDR2 is ANQGSEA in the germline V gene. The length of the CDR3 is 14 residues. The germline V and J ends were trimmed by 4 bases and 7 bases, with 16 bases remaining between them. CDR3 DNA sequence: TGCAGCGTTGGCGGGGGACACAACTTTGAAAAACTGTTTTTT. As protein: CSVGGGHNFEKLFF.

V usage is TRBV28 and J usage is TRBJ2-2; 9 bases fit TRBD1. The CDR3 is 17 amino acids. Trimming took 2 bases from V and 5 from J; bases not matched to a gene: 9. Looked up from germline, CDR1 is MDHEN and CDR2 is SYDVKM. The CDR3 sequence: CASSLVVTGGSTGELFF. The CDR3 DNA is TGTGCCAGCAGTTTAGTGGTAACAGGGGGCAGTACCGGGGAGCTGTTTTTT.

V gene TRBV20-1 combines with J gene TRBJ2-2; D is unclear. V shed 7 bases and J shed 6 bases, with 9 bases lying between them. This CDR3 has 11 residues. Germline V gives CDR1 DFQATT, CDR2 SNEGSKA (reference sequence). In DNA form, the CDR3 reads TGCAGTGTAGAGAAGGCCGGGGAGCTGTTTTTT. Translation: CSVEKAGELFF.

This clone was observed a single time. The chain couples TRBV6-1 to TRBJ2-7, with D possibly TRBD2 on 6 matching bases. CDR3 length equals 16 residues. Trimming left V 0 bases short and J 2 bases short, with 14 bases between. CDR1 MNHNS and CDR2 SASEGT come from the germline V gene. The chain's CDR3 is CASSEARGGIAYEQYF. CDR3 nucleotide sequence: TGTGCCAGCAGTGAAGCGAGAGGCGGGATAGCCTACGAGCAGTACTTC.

CDR3 DNA sequence: TGTGCCAGCAGGAGGTCACTAGCGGATTACGAGCAGTACTTC. Amino acid sequence: CASRRSLADYEQYF. V gene TRBV6-5 combines with J gene TRBJ2-7, with 8 bases identical to TRBD2. CDR3 size: 14 residues. Trimming at V came to 6 bases and at J to 4 bases, leaving 8 bases not matched to a gene. Germline CDR1 reads MNHEY; CDR2 reads SVGAGI.

The chain recombines TRBV6-5 with TRBJ2-2; D is unresolved. CDR3 length equals 13 residues. Trimming took off 6 bases at V and 3 bases at J, with 8 bases between the two ends. Germline V CDR1 and CDR2: MNHEY, SVGAGI. The CDR3 sequence is CASRRGDTGELFF. The CDR3, as DNA: TGTGCCAGCAGAAGAGGCGACACCGGGGAGCTGTTTTTT.